One sample yielded the 8 T cell receptor beta chains listed below, sequenced in a study of T cell responses to AZD1222 COVID-19 vaccine. Sequencing was performed with immunoSEQ multiplex PCR; in TCRdb, only in-frame clones are kept and a portion is missing. The table shows 95,000 to 110,000 clones, with about nine tenths occurring only once. Sequencing used peripheral blood, obtained 28 days after the second dose of the MenACWY control vaccine. The receptors were gathered from an adult who received the MenACWY meningococcal vaccine as a control.

The chain carries TRBV18 and TRBJ2-6; D tentatively reads TRBD1 or TRBD2 (5 bases each). Germline assignment: CDR1 KGHSH and CDR2 LQKENI. V was clipped by 2 bases and J by 1 base, with 18 bases between them. CDR3 length equals 19 residues. CDR3 region: CASSPSSGAQGSGANVLTF. CDR3 bases: TGTGCCAGCTCACCATCCTCCGGGGCCCAGGGATCTGGGGCCAACGTCCTGACTTTC.

The rearrangement uses TRBV6-6 and TRBJ2-6, with D unclear. Trimming cost V 5 bases and J 0 bases, with 8 bases left between them. CDR1 and CDR2 from the germline V gene are MNHNY and SVGAGI (reference sequence). The CDR3 has 15 residues. Here the CDR3 reads CASSLPDSGANVLTF. CDR3 sequence (DNA): TGTGCCAGCAGTCTACCGGACTCTGGGGCCAACGTCCTGACTTTC.

The CDR3 DNA sequence: TGCGCCAGCAGCTCCGGGACTAGCGGCTCTTACGAGCAGTACTTC. It codes for CASSSGTSGSYEQYF. The rearrangement uses TRBV5-1 and TRBJ2-7, with 11 bases identical to TRBD2. After removal of 3 bases from V and 4 bases from J, the junction contained 6 bases not matched to a gene. Looked up from germline, CDR1 is SGHRS and CDR2 is YFSETQ. This CDR3 has 15 amino acids.

V and J are TRBV4-3 and TRBJ2-1, with 12 bases fitting TRBD2. The V gene's germline CDR1 is LGHNA and CDR2 YSLEER. The CDR3 is made up of 16 amino acids. J gave up 4 bases and V 1 base, and 2 bases lay outside the gene matches. The CDR3 protein is CASSQAGLAGYNEQFF. The CDR3 nucleotides are TGCGCCAGCAGCCAAGCAGGACTAGCGGGGTACAATGAGCAGTTCTTC.

The chain carries TRBV9 and TRBJ2-1, with TRBD2 identical over 13 bases. CDR3 length equals 18 residues. In germline, CDR1 is SGDLS, CDR2 YYNGEE. Trimming at V came to 3 bases and at J to 4 bases, leaving 10 bases not matched to a gene. Here the CDR3 reads CASSAARPGLAGYNEQFF. The CDR3 nucleotides read TGTGCCAGCAGCGCCGCCCGCCCGGGACTAGCGGGGTACAATGAGCAGTTCTTC.

The J gene is TRBJ2-2, the V gene TRBV6-6; D ambiguous. This CDR3 spans 13 amino acids. Between the trimmed V and J ends, which lost 6 bases and 6 bases, there was a span of 11 bases. CDR1 and CDR2 from the germline V gene are MNHNY and SVGAGI (reference sequence). CDR3 loop: CASSPTVAGELFF. The CDR3 nucleotides read TGTGCCAGCAGCCCTACGGTGGCCGGGGAGCTGTTTTTT.

This clone was counted between two and nine times. The rearrangement joins TRBV29-1 to TRBJ2-2; 7 nucleotides agree with TRBD1. The CDR3 consists of 14 residues. V was clipped by 6 bases and J by 3 bases; unmatched bases: 7. CDR1 is SQVTM, CDR2 ANQGSEA, per germline. CDR3 residues: CSVNRGFDTGELFF. CDR3 sequence (DNA): TGCAGCGTAAACAGGGGTTTTGACACCGGGGAGCTGTTTTTT.

This clone showed up just a few times. V and J are TRBV18 and TRBJ1-3; 9 positions match TRBD1. CDR1 and CDR2 from the germline V gene are KGHSH and LQKENI. The CDR3 loop spans 18 amino acids. V gave up 2 bases and J gave up 0 bases; unmatched junction bases: 8. The DNA for the CDR3 is TGTGCCAGCTCACCATTCCCTCGGACAGGGGACTCTGGAAACACCATATATTTT. Its translation: CASSPFPRTGDSGNTIYF.